This entry lists 25 T cell receptor beta chains sequenced from one sample in a study of blood T cells in healthy people across ages. Through a sample-barcoded 5' primer and a J-beta primer mix, a second PCR was run for roughly 6 to 12 cycles. TCRdb processed the 5' RACE reads anew with MiXCR; each CDR3 protein has one entry. The data show 1,500,000 or so distinct CDR3 sequences, approximately 43% seen once. The sample was blood. Source of these receptors: a woman younger than 30 in good health.

As DNA, the CDR3 is TGTGCCAGCAAAGGGGGGTGGACCGGGGAGCTGTTTTTT. Translating gives CASKGGWTGELFF. The gene calls are TRBV6-5 and TRBJ2-2, with D perhaps being TRBD1 or TRBD2 (6 bases each). The CDR3 consists of 13 residues. Germline lookup yields CDR1 MNHEY and CDR2 SVGAGI. V lost 7 bases, J lost 5 bases, and 11 bases lay in between.

This clonotype appeared a few times. The V call is TRBV12-3 or TRBV12-4, the J call TRBJ1-1; D gene unclear. Trimming took off 6 bases at V and 5 bases at J, with 16 bases between the two ends. The CDR3 runs to 14 residues. Here the CDR3 DNA reads TGTGCCAGCAGCCCCATGACGCTGGGAACTGAAGCTTTCTTT. Amino acid sequence: CASSPMTLGTEAFF.

In its sample, this clonotype was seen a few times. The CDR3 DNA reads as TGTGCCAGCAGCTTTGGATTAGATACGCAGTATTTT. Translation: CASSFGLDTQYF. V and J are TRBV7-9 and TRBJ2-3; D remains ambiguous. Germline CDR1 reads SEHNR; CDR2 reads FQNEAQ (reference sequence). CDR3 length: 12 amino acids. Trimming shortened V by 3 bases and J by 5 bases, and 6 bases separated the two germline ends.

This clonotype occurred a few times. This chain links TRBV28 with TRBJ2-1, with D uncertain. The CDR3 is made up of 15 amino acids. The germline V and J ends were trimmed by 6 bases and 0 bases, with 12 bases remaining between them. In germline, CDR1 is MDHEN, CDR2 SYDVKM. The CDR3 nucleotides are TGTGCCAGCAGCCCCATTTTCCGCTCCTACAATGAGCAGTTCTTC. This encodes CASSPIFRSYNEQFF.

This clonotype was seen a handful of times. The chain couples TRBV28 to TRBJ1-5; TRBD1 matches at 8 bases. This CDR3 comprises 17 residues. Germline CDR1 is MDHEN and CDR2 is SYDVKM. The junction had 11 bases not matched to a gene; V was cut back by 5 bases and J by 2 bases. The chain's CDR3 is CASSLLGRGRGNQPQHF. The CDR3 nucleotides are TGTGCCAGCAGTCTTCTTGGCAGGGGGCGAGGCAATCAGCCCCAGCATTTT.

This chain links TRBV30 with TRBJ2-1, with D possibly called TRBD1 or TRBD2 (5 bases each). Germline V lookup: CDR1 GTSNPN, CDR2 SVGIG (reference sequence). The CDR3 covers 11 residues. V shed 3 bases and J shed 10 bases, with 10 bases lying between them. CDR3: CAWSWGLEQFF. Here the CDR3 DNA reads TGTGCCTGGAGCTGGGGGTTGGAGCAGTTCTTC.

This clonotype was seen a handful of times. V and J are TRBV20-1 and TRBJ1-2, with 7 bases fitting TRBD1. Per the germline V gene, CDR1 is DFQATT and CDR2 is SNEGSKA (reference sequence). The CDR3 is 14 residues long. V shed 2 bases, J shed 7 bases, and the junction held 10 bases outside the gene matches. DNA for the CDR3: TGCAGTGCTAGATCCCAGGGGGTTTCGACTGGCTACACCTTC. It specifies CSARSQGVSTGYTF.

In this sample, this clonotype turned up many times. The chain links TRBV11-2 to TRBJ1-2; D is undetermined. CDR3 size: 13 residues. Germline-derived CDR1 and CDR2 are SGHAT and FQNNGV. With 1 base removed from V and 7 bases from J, the gap between germline ends came to 10 bases. This chain's CDR3 is CASSLGGWAGYTF. The CDR3 region has the DNA TGTGCCAGCAGCTTAGGAGGCTGGGCTGGCTACACCTTC.

This clonotype came up a few times. The chain employs TRBV28 and TRBJ2-7, with D possibly TRBD1 on 6 matching bases. The CDR3 covers 15 residues. The V end lost 2 bases, the J end lost 6 bases, and 17 bases lay between the germline ends. Per germline, CDR1 MDHEN and CDR2 SYDVKM. The CDR3 loop reads CASSLGARKGGEQYF. Here the CDR3 DNA reads TGTGCCAGCAGTTTAGGGGCCAGGAAAGGGGGCGAGCAGTACTTC.

This clonotype was seen only once. This rearrangement joins TRBV7-2 to TRBJ2-5; D might be TRBD2 (5 bases). There are 13 residues in the CDR3. Per the germline V gene, CDR1 is SGHTA and CDR2 is FQGNSA. Trimming removed 1 base from V and 6 bases from J, with 9 bases in between. In nucleotides, the CDR3 is TGTGCCAGCAGCTTAGGTCGGGAAAAGACCCAGTACTTC. It encodes CASSLGREKTQYF.

This chain joins TRBV27 and TRBJ1-2; TRBD1 agrees at 8 bases. The CDR3 is 15 residues long. J lost 4 bases, V lost 10 bases, and 14 bases had no gene match. Germline CDR1 reads MNHEY; CDR2 reads SMNVEV (reference sequence). For the CDR3, the DNA is TGTGCCACCATAAAAAGGACAGGGTCGGTCTATGGCTACACCTTC. It codes for CATIKRTGSVYGYTF.

This clonotype occurred a few times. The chain joins TRBV4-2 to TRBJ2-7; the D gene is possibly TRBD2 (6 bases). Trimming shortened V by 5 bases and J by 6 bases, and 14 bases separated the two germline ends. The CDR3 is 13 amino acids. CDR1 and CDR2 from the germline V gene are LGHNA and YNFKEQ. Written as DNA, the CDR3 is TGTGCCAGCAGCGGCTTGGGACTCGCCGAGCAGTACTTC. This translates into CASSGLGLAEQYF.

The genes are TRBV11-3 and TRBJ2-1; D is perhaps TRBD2 (5 bases). The germline gives CDR1 SGHNT, CDR2 YENEEA. This CDR3 spans 16 amino acids. Trimming took off 5 bases at V and 10 bases at J, with 24 bases between the two ends. CDR3 loop: CASSAGGPSRGKEQFF. CDR3 in DNA: TGTGCCAGCAGCGCCGGCGGACCTTCTCGAGGGAAGGAGCAGTTCTTC.

The chain carries TRBV20-1 and TRBJ1-1, with 9 bases that match TRBD1. In germline, CDR1 is DFQATT, CDR2 SNEGSKA (reference sequence). CDR3 length: 13 amino acids. V was clipped by 6 bases and J by 11 bases; unmatched bases: 13. In DNA, the CDR3 is TGCAGTGCGCGGGACAGGGTGTCTTCCAGCGCTTTCTTT. The encoded protein is CSARDRVSSSAFF.

The chain is built from TRBV12-3 or TRBV12-4 and TRBJ1-5; D gene uncertain. Trimming left V 4 bases short and J 4 bases short, with 11 bases between. The CDR3 has 14 amino acids. CDR3 loop: CASSSLGGNQPQHF. CDR3 in DNA: TGTGCCAGCAGTTCCCTAGGCGGGAATCAGCCCCAGCATTTT.

V is TRBV6-8 and J is TRBJ2-7, with D tentatively TRBD1 (6 bases). Germline-derived CDR1 and CDR2 are MNHGY and SAAAGT. This CDR3 is 11 amino acids long. Trimming cost V 6 bases and J 10 bases, with 13 bases left between them. CDR3 nucleotides: TGTGCCAGCAGCTTCGGACAGTTTCAGTACTTC. Translation: CASSFGQFQYF.

The chain links TRBV20-1 to TRBJ2-1; D possibly corresponds to TRBD1 (5 bases). The closer fit of TRBJ2-7 to the DNA end suggests the J call may be wrong. The CDR3 is made up of 14 amino acids. Germline CDR1 DFQATT, CDR2 SNEGSKA (reference sequence). The CDR3: CSASVSRAPYEQYF. CDR3 in DNA: TGCAGTGCTAGTGTATCCAGGGCCCCCTACGAGCAGTACTTC.

The chain is built from TRBV20-1 and TRBJ1-5, with a weak D call TRBD1 (5 bases). The CDR3 totals 13 residues. CDR1 and CDR2 from the germline V gene are DFQATT and SNEGSKA (reference sequence). The V end lost 8 bases, the J end lost 3 bases, and 14 bases lay between the germline ends. The CDR3 spells CSTRDGANQPQHF. In nucleotides, the CDR3 is TGCAGTACGAGGGACGGAGCCAATCAGCCCCAGCATTTT.

This clonotype has a handful of counts. CDR3 residues: CSARDREEGTDTQYF. The CDR3 bases are TGCAGTGCCAGGGACAGGGAGGAGGGCACAGATACGCAGTATTTT. The chain combines TRBV20-1 with TRBJ2-3; the match to TRBD1 covers 9 bases. This CDR3 has 15 amino acids. The V gene's germline CDR1 is DFQATT and CDR2 SNEGSKA (reference sequence). After removal of 6 bases from V and 1 base from J, the junction contained 8 bases not matched to a gene.

V is TRBV21-1 and J is TRBJ2-1; the D call TRBD2 from the table was never checked on the DNA. TRBV21-1 is labeled a pseudogene. CDR3 size: 18 residues. The CDR3 reads CASSTRRAYRGSYNEQFF. For the CDR3, the DNA is TGTGCCAGCAGCACCCGACGGGCCTACAGGGGATCCTACAATGAGCAGTTCTTC.

The chain joins TRBV29-1 to TRBJ1-2; TRBD1 might be the D (5 bases). V lost 0 bases, J lost 12 bases, and 11 bases lay in between. The CDR3 sequence is 11 residues long. Germline CDR1 SQVTM, CDR2 ANQGSEA. The CDR3 protein is CSVEEQGVHTF. Written as DNA, the CDR3 is TGCAGCGTTGAAGAGCAGGGAGTCCACACCTTC.

This clonotype is a singleton in its sample. V usage is TRBV20-1 and J usage is TRBJ2-3, with 12 bases that match TRBD2. Germline assignment: CDR1 DFQATT and CDR2 SNEGSKA (reference sequence). The CDR3 covers 17 residues. The J segment lost 1 base and the V segment lost 4 bases, leaving 9 bases of the junction unmatched. The CDR3 region has the DNA TGCAGTGCTATTACTAGCGGGAGGTCTCTAGGCACAGATACGCAGTATTTT. Translated: CSAITSGRSLGTDTQYF.

Remarks on this clonotype: The junction and the germline gene differ at one end; a read error may be behind it. The J gene is TRBJ1-1, the V gene TRBV4-3; D is undetermined. Germline loops: CDR1 LGHNA, CDR2 YSLEER. This CDR3 is built from 16 residues. The chain's CDR3 is CAGSQDHTLTNTEAFF. The CDR3 DNA sequence: TGCGCCGGCAGCCAAGATCACACGCTAACCAACACTGAAGCTTTCTTT.

The rearrangement uses TRBV7-9 and TRBJ2-3, with D possibly matching TRBD1 (6 bases). This CDR3 region has 15 residues. With 5 bases removed from V and 0 bases from J, the gap between germline ends came to 12 bases. Germline CDR1 is SEHNR and CDR2 is FQNEAQ (reference sequence). The CDR3 bases are TGTGCCAGCAGCCACAGGGTCCTTAGCACAGATACGCAGTATTTT. It is translated as CASSHRVLSTDTQYF.

This chain links TRBV12-3 or TRBV12-4 with TRBJ2-3, with 8 bases that match TRBD2. The CDR3 runs to 15 residues. V was pared by 6 bases and J by 0 bases, with 5 bases of the junction left unmatched. CDR3 nucleotide sequence: TGTGCCAGCAGAGGGCGGGGGGCTAGCACAGATACGCAGTATTTT. This gives the protein CASRGRGASTDTQYF.